The clone carrying this TCR beta chain was counted at least ten times. With two-round multiplex PCR, TCR beta CDR3 sequences were amplified from genomic DNA. Specific primers for each TRBV and TRBJ gene were what first-round PCR used. It was universal primers that the second PCR round used. TCRdb re-analysed the multiplex PCR reads in MiXCR, keeping a single row per CDR3 protein. The sample comprises fewer than 25,000 distinct CDR3 sequences, approximately 42% of which are singletons, and roughly three fifths rests with the top ten. The blood draw at each of two time points yielded six milliliters of peripheral blood. The sample originates from a study of prognosis after radiotherapy for stage I lung cancer. Study-wide context: All of the patients with non-small cell lung cancer, including over 5 who had refused surgery, were considered to be medically inoperable. The tumors were adenocarcinoma in about 12 patients (squamous cell carcinoma in roughly 7).

Germline-derived CDR1 and CDR2 are KGHDR and SFDVKD. Trimming removed 5 bases at V and 0 bases at J, with 7 bases between. The CDR3 sequence is 14 residues long. The source was PBMCs, collected before or after stereotactic body radiation therapy (not recorded which). The TCR sequence derives from a donor over 45 with non-small cell lung cancer. J is TRBJ2-1 and V is TRBV24-1; D call uncertain. CDR3: CATSAPVSYNEQFF. The DNA of the CDR3 is TGTGCCACCAGTGCGCCGGTCTCCTACAATGAGCAGTTCTTC.